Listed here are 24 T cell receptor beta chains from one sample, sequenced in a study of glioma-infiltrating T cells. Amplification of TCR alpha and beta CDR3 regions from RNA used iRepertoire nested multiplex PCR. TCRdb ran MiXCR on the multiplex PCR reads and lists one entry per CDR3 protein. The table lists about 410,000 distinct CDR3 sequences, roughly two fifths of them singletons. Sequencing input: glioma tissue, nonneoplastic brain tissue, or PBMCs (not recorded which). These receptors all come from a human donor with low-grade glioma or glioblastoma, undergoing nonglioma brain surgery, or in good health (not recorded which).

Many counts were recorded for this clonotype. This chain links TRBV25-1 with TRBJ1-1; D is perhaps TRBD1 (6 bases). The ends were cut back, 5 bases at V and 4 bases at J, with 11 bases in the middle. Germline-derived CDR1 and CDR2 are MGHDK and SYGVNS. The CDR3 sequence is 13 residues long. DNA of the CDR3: TGTGCCAGCAGTCTTTGGGGGGCCACTGAAGCTTTCTTT. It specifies CASSLWGATEAFF.

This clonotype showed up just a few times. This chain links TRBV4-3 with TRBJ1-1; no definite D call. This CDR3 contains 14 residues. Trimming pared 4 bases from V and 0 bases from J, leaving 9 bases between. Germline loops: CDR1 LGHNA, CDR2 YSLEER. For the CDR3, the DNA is TGCGCCAGCAGCCCGATTGGAGTGAACACTGAAGCTTTCTTT. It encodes CASSPIGVNTEAFF.

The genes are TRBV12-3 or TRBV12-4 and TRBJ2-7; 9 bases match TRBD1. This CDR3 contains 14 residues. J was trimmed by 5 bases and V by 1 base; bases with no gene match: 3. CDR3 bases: TGTGCCAGCAGTTTAGGGGGGGACAGGGACGAGCAGTACTTC. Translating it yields CASSLGGDRDEQYF.

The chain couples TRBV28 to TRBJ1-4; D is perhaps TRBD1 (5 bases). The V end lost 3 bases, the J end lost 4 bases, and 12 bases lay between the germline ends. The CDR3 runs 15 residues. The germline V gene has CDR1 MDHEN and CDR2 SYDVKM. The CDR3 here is CASSLRGAGNEKLFF. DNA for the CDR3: TGTGCCAGCAGTTTGAGGGGCGCGGGTAATGAAAAACTGTTTTTT.

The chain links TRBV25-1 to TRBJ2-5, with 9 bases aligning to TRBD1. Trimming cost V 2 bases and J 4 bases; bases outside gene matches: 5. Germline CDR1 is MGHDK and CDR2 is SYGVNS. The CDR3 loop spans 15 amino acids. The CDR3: CASSEGGQGGETQYF. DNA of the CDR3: TGTGCCAGCAGTGAAGGGGGACAGGGAGGAGAGACCCAGTACTTC.

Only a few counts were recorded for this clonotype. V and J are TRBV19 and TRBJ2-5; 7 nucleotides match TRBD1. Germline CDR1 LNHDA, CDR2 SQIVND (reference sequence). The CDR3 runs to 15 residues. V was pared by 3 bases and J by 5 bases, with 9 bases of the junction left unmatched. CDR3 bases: TGTGCCAGTAGTATTAGGACAGGATCGGGGGAGACCCAGTACTTC. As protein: CASSIRTGSGETQYF.

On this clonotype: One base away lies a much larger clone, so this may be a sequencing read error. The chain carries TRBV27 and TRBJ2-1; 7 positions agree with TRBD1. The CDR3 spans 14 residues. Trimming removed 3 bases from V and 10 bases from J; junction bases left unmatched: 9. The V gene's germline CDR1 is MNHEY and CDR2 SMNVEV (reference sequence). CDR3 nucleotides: TGTGCCAGCAGTTTTACAGGGGCTTCGGCCGAGCAGTTCTTC. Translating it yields CASSFTGASAEQFF.

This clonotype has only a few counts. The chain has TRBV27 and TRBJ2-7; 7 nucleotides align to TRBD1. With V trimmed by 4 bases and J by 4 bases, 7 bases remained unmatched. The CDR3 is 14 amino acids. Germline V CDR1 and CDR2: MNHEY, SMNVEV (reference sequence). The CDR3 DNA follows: TGTGCCAGCAGTTACTCGACAGGGAAATACGAGCAGTACTTC. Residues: CASSYSTGKYEQYF.

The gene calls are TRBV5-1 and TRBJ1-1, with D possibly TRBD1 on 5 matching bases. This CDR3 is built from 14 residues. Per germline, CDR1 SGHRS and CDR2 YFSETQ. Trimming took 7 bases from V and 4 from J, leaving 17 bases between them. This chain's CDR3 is CASEDVGGSTEAFF. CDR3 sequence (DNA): TGCGCCAGCGAAGATGTCGGGGGTTCCACTGAAGCTTTCTTT.

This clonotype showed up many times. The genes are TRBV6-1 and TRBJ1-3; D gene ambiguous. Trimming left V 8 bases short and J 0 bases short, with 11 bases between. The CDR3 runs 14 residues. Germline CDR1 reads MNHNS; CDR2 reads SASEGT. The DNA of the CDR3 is TGTGCCAGCTCTACCTTTTTCTCTGGAAACACCATATATTTT. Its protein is CASSTFFSGNTIYF.

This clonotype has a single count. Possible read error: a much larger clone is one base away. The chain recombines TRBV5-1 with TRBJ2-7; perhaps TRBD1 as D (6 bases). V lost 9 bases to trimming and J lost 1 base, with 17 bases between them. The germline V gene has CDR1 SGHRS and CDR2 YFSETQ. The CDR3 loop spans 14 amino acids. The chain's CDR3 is CAIYHRDISYEQYF. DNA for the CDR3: TGCGCCATCTATCACCGGGACATTTCCTACGAGCAGTACTTC.

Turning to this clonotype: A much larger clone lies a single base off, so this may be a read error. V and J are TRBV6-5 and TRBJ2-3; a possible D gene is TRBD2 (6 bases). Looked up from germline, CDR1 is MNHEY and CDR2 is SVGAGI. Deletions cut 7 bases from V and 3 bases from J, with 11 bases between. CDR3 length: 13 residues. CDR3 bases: TGTGCCAGCACCGGACTATCAACAGATACGCAGTATTTT. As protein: CASTGLSTDTQYF.

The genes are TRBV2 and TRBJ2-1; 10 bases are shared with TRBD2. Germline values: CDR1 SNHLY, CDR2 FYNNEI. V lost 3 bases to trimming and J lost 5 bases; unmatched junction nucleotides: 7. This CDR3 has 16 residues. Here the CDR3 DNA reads TGTGCCAGCAGTGAGCCTAGCGGGAGCCGGAACAATGAGCAGTTCTTC. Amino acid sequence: CASSEPSGSRNNEQFF.

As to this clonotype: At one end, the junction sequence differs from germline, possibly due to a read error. The chain's CDR3 is CAISLGPTNYGYAF. The CDR3 DNA reads TGTGCCATCAGTTTAGGGCCTACTAACTATGGCTACGCCTTC. The rearrangement links TRBV27 to TRBJ1-2; D gene uncertain. CDR1 and CDR2 from the germline V gene are MNHEY and SMNVEV (reference sequence). The CDR3 extends over 14 amino acids.

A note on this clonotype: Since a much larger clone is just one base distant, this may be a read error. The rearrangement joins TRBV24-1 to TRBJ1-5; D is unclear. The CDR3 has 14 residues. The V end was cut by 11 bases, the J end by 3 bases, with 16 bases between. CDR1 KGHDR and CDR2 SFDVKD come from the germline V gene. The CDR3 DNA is TGTGCCATCGAACCTGGAAGGTCCAATCAGCCCCAGCATTTT. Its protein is CAIEPGRSNQPQHF.

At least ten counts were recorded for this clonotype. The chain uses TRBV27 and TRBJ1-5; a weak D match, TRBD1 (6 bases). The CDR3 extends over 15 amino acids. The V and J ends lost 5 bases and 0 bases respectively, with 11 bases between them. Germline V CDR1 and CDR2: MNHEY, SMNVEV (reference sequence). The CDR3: CASSITGNSNQPQHF. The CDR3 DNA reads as TGTGCCAGCAGTATTACAGGGAATAGCAATCAGCCCCAGCATTTT.

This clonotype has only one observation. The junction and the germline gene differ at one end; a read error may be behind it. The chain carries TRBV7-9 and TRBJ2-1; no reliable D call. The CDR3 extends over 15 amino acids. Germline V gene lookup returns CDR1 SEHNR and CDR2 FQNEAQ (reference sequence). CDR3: CASSLAVGSHNEQLF. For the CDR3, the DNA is TGTGCCAGCAGCTTAGCGGTAGGTAGCCACAATGAGCAGCTCTTC. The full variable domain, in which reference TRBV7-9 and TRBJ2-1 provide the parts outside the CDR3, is DTGVSQNPRHKITKRGQNVTFRCDPISEHNRLYWYRQTLGQGPEFLTYFQNEAQLEKSRLLSDRFSAERPKGSFSTLEIQRTEQGDSAMYLCASSLAVGSHNEQLFGPGTRLTVL.

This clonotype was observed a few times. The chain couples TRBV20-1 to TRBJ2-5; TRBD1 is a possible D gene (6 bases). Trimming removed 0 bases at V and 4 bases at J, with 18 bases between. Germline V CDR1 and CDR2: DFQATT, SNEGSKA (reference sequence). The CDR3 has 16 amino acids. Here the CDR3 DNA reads TGCAGTGCTAGAGAGGGGGCGGCGGGCAGGAGAGAGACCCAGTACTTC. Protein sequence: CSAREGAAGRRETQYF.

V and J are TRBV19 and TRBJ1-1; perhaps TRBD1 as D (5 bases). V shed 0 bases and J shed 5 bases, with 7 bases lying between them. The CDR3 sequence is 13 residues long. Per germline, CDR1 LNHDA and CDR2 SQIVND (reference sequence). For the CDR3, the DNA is TGTGCCAGTAGTATAGAGGGGGGGACTGAAGCTTTCTTT. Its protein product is CASSIEGGTEAFF.

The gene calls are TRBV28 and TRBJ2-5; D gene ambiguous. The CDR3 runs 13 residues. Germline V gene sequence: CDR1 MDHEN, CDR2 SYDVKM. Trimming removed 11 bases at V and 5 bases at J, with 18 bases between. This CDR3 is CAHLPNRAETQYF. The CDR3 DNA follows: TGTGCCCACCTCCCCAATAGAGCGGAGACCCAGTACTTC.

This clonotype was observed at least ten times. The CDR3 region is CASIRDSQRGNTEAFF. In DNA form, the CDR3 reads TGTGCCAGCATCCGGGACAGCCAAAGGGGGAACACTGAAGCTTTCTTT. The chain couples TRBV28 to TRBJ1-1; 7 bases agree with TRBD1. After removal of 7 bases from V and 1 base from J, the junction contained 12 bases not matched to a gene. Germline CDR1 MDHEN, CDR2 SYDVKM. The length of the CDR3 is 16 residues.

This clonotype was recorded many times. The CDR3 DNA reads TGCAGTGCTAGGTGGTCAGTCTACGAGCAGTACTTC. It translates to CSARWSVYEQYF. This chain uses TRBV20-1 with TRBJ2-7; no firm D call. This CDR3 is built from 12 residues. Trimming left V 3 bases short and J 3 bases short, with 9 bases between. Germline V CDR1 and CDR2: DFQATT, SNEGSKA (reference sequence).

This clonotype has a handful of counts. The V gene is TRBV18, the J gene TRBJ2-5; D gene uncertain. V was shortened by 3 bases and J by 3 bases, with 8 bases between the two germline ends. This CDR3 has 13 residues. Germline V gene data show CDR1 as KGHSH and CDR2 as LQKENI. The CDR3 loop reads CASSPGYKETQYF. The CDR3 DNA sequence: TGTGCCAGCTCACCTGGCTATAAAGAGACCCAGTACTTC.

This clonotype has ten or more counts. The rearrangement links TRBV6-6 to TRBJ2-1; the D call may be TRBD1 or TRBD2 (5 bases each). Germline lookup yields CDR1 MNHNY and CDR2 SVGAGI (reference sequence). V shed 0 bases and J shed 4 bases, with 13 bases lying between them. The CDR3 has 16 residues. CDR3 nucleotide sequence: TGTGCCAGCAGTTACTCTCCCGCTGGGGGATACAATGAGCAGTTCTTC. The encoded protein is CASSYSPAGGYNEQFF.